This T cell receptor beta chain was found in a study of T cell responses to AZD1222 COVID-19 vaccine. Findings of the study overall: CD4 TCRs associated with vaccination spanned spike, dominating at 160-218 and 743-854. Variant regions that are unmutated are reportedly the target of nearly half of spike-specific TCRs. Elevations in Spike-specific TCR breadth and depth followed administration of two AZD1222 doses.

Assay: immunoSEQ multiplex PCR; the TCRdb copy retains only in-frame clones and omits some. The profile shows more than 150,000 clones, 88% of them singletons. Both about-4-week and about-12-week second-dose recipients were combined. The ends lost 6 bases at V and 7 bases at J; junction bases unmatched: 9. The germline CDR1 and CDR2 sequences are KGHSH and LQKENI. The CDR3 totals 15 residues. This clone came up once. The antigen is unknown. This specimen consisted of peripheral blood, obtained 28 days after the second AZD1222 dose. The V and J genes are TRBV18 and TRBJ2-1; 10 nucleotides align to TRBD1. The sequence was obtained from an adult who received the AZD1222 COVID-19 vaccine. In DNA form, the CDR3 reads TGTGCCAGCTCCCCAGGGACAGGGGTTTGGAATGAGCAGTTCTTC. Amino acids: CASSPGTGVWNEQFF.